This is a list of T cell receptor beta chains from one sample in a study of blood T cell repertoires in COVID-19. Libraries were prepared by immunoSEQ multiplex PCR; TCRdb keeps only in-frame clonotypes and omits some of them. The sample records approximately 270,000 clones, 75% to 90% being singletons. What was sequenced was PBMCs or T cells enriched from blood (not recorded which). The receptors were gathered from a woman aged 50 to 60 who had recovered from COVID-19. CDR3s include the opening cysteine and the closing phenylalanine or tryptophan. Fields, in order: CDR3 DNA, CDR3 protein, V gene, D gene, clone size, J gene. D genes are given only for firm matches. The size of a clone is reported for some rows only, either as once, few or many, or as a class for expanded clones.

DNA: TGTGCCAGCAGCCCCCACAGGGGACGGACTGAAGCTTTCTTT
CDR3: CASSPHRGRTEAFF
V: TRBV7-2
D: TRBD1
size: NA
J: TRBJ1-1

DNA: TGTGCCAGCAGTGCCAGGATAGAGGGTGAGCAGTTCTTC
CDR3: CASSARIEGEQFF
V: TRBV27
D: NA
size: NA
J: TRBJ2-1

DNA: TGTGCCTGGAGTGGACAGGGAGGTACTAATGAAAAACTGTTTTTT
CDR3: CAWSGQGGTNEKLFF
V: TRBV30
D: TRBD1
size: NA
J: TRBJ1-4

DNA: TGCGCCAGCAGCTTTAGACAGATCATCGGGGAGCTGTTTTTT
CDR3: CASSFRQIIGELFF
V: TRBV5-1
D: NA
size: NA
J: TRBJ2-2

DNA: TGTGCCAGCTCACCACTCGTACAAGAGACCCAGTACTTC
CDR3: CASSPLVQETQYF
V: TRBV18
D: NA
size: NA
J: TRBJ2-5

DNA: TGTGCCAGCAGCTTAGACCTATTTTACACCGGGGAGCTGTTTTTT
CDR3: CASSLDLFYTGELFF
V: TRBV11-2
D: NA
size: NA
J: TRBJ2-2

DNA: TGTGCCAGCAGCTTCGGACAGGGCGTTCTCGTTGAAGCTTTCTTT
CDR3: CASSFGQGVLVEAFF
V: TRBV5-6
D: TRBD1
size: NA
J: TRBJ1-1

DNA: TGTGCCAGCAGTTCATTAGCGGCAAGCACAGATACGCAGTATTTT
CDR3: CASSSLAASTDTQYF
V: TRBV28
D: NA
size: NA
J: TRBJ2-3

DNA: TGTGCCAGCAGCATAAGGACAGGGGGTGATCAGCCCCAGCATTTT
CDR3: CASSIRTGGDQPQHF
V: TRBV7-2
D: TRBD1
size: NA
J: TRBJ1-5

DNA: TGTGCCAGCAGCCCCCGGGGGGGGGCGTCCTATGGCTACACCTTC
CDR3: CASSPRGGASYGYTF
V: TRBV9
D: NA
size: NA
J: TRBJ1-2

DNA: TGTGCCAGCTCTCTTTGGGGCTTTGAAGCTTTCTTT
CDR3: CASSLWGFEAFF
V: TRBV5-5
D: NA
size: NA
J: TRBJ1-1

DNA: TGTGCCATCAGTGAGTCTCAGGGATACTCTGGGGCCAACGTCCTGACTTTC
CDR3: CAISESQGYSGANVLTF
V: TRBV10-3
D: NA
size: NA
J: TRBJ2-6

DNA: TGTGCCAGCAGCTTATCTGGCACAGATACGCAGTATTTT
CDR3: CASSLSGTDTQYF
V: TRBV7-9
D: NA
size: NA
J: TRBJ2-3

DNA: TGTGCCAGCAGTGTGAATCAGGGGAATCAGCCCCAGCATTTT
CDR3: CASSVNQGNQPQHF
V: TRBV28
D: NA
size: NA
J: TRBJ1-5

DNA: TGTGCCAGTAGCCCCGGACAGGGGGCTCTGCAGGGCTACACCTTC
CDR3: CASSPGQGALQGYTF
V: TRBV19
D: TRBD1
size: NA
J: TRBJ1-2

DNA: TGTGCCAGCAGCTTAATTAGGGACAGGGGGAATGAGCAGTACTTC
CDR3: CASSLIRDRGNEQYF
V: TRBV7-9
D: TRBD1
size: NA
J: TRBJ2-7

DNA: TGTGCCAGCAGGGGAGACAGGGGTAGCTATGAGCAGTTCTTC
CDR3: CASRGDRGSYEQFF
V: TRBV2
D: TRBD1
size: NA
J: TRBJ2-1

DNA: TGTGCCAGTAGTATTAGTCAGGGGACCGAGCAGTACTTC
CDR3: CASSISQGTEQYF
V: TRBV19
D: NA
size: NA
J: TRBJ2-7

DNA: TGTGCCAGCAACCTTGGAGGGACCTACGAGCAGTACTTC
CDR3: CASNLGGTYEQYF
V: TRBV5-5
D: NA
size: NA
J: TRBJ2-7

DNA: TGTGCCAGCAGCTTAGAGTTCGGTCAAGCGGGGAGTAATGAGCAGTTCTTC
CDR3: CASSLEFGQAGSNEQFF
V: TRBV11-3
D: TRBD2
size: NA
J: TRBJ2-1

DNA: TGTGCCAGTAGTCCCAGGCTGAACAATCAGCCCCAGCATTTT
CDR3: CASSPRLNNQPQHF
V: TRBV19
D: NA
size: once
J: TRBJ1-5

DNA: TGTGCCAGTAGTATGGTCACTAGCCCCACCGGGGAGCTGTTTTTT
CDR3: CASSMVTSPTGELFF
V: TRBV19
D: NA
size: NA
J: TRBJ2-2

DNA: TGTGCCAGCAGCTCAAACTACAGGGAGATCGATTCGACTGAAGCTTTCTTT
CDR3: CASSSNYREIDSTEAFF
V: TRBV7-8
D: NA
size: NA
J: TRBJ1-1

DNA: TGTGCCAGCAGCCCGACTAGCGGGAGAAGCGACGAGCAGTACTTC
CDR3: CASSPTSGRSDEQYF
V: TRBV7-6
D: TRBD2
size: once
J: TRBJ2-7

DNA: TGTGCCAGCAGTGAATTGGTGCGGATCTCCTACAATGAGCAGTTCTTC
CDR3: CASSELVRISYNEQFF
V: TRBV6-1
D: NA
size: NA
J: TRBJ2-1

DNA: TGTGCCAGCAGATCCAGCGCCCTAGACAGGGTATCAGCCAAAAACATTCAGTACTTC
CDR3: CASRSSALDRVSAKNIQYF
V: TRBV28
D: TRBD1
size: NA
J: TRBJ2-4

DNA: TGTGCCAGCAGTTACTCGGCGCTAGCGGCCAACAATGAGCAGTTCTTC
CDR3: CASSYSALAANNEQFF
V: TRBV6-5
D: TRBD2
size: few
J: TRBJ2-1

DNA: TGTGCCAGCAGCGTACGACTAGCCGGGTACAATGAGCAGTTCTTC
CDR3: CASSVRLAGYNEQFF
V: TRBV9
D: TRBD2
size: NA
J: TRBJ2-1

DNA: TGCGCCAGCAGCTCCGGGGGTGGAGGTGGCTACACCTTC
CDR3: CASSSGGGGGYTF
V: TRBV5-1
D: NA
size: NA
J: TRBJ1-2

DNA: TGTGCCAGCAGAGTTAGCGGGAGAGGGCCCCAGTTCTTC
CDR3: CASRVSGRGPQFF
V: TRBV6-4
D: TRBD2
size: NA
J: TRBJ2-1